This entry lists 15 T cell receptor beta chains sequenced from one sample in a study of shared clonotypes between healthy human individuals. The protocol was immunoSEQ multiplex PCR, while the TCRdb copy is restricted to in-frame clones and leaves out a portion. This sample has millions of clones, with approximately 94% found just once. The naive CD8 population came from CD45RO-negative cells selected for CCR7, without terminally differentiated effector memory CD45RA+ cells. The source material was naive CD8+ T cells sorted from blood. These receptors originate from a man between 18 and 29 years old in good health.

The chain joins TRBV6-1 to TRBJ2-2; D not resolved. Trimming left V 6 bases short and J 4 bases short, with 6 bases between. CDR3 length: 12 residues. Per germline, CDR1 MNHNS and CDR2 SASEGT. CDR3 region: CASRSFTGELFF. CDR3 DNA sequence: TGTGCCAGCAGATCTTTCACCGGGGAGCTGTTTTTT.

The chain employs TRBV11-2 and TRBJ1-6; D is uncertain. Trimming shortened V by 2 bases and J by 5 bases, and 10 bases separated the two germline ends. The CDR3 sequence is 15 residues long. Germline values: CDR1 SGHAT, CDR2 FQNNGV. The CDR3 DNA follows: TGTGCCAGCAGCTTAATGGGCCAGAATAATTCACCCCTCCACTTT. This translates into CASSLMGQNNSPLHF.

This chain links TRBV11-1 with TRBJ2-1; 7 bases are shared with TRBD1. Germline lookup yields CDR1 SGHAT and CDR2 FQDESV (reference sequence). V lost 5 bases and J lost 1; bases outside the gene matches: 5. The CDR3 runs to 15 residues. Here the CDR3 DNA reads TGTGCCAGCAGCCTTGACAGGGCGTCCTACAATGAGCAGTTCTTC. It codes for CASSLDRASYNEQFF.

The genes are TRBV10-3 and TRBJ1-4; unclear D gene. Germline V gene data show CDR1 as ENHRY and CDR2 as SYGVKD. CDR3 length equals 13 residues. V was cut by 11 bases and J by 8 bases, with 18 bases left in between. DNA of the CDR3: TGTGCCGGCCGTGGAGCCCTCAACGAAAAACTGTTTTTT. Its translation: CAGRGALNEKLFF.

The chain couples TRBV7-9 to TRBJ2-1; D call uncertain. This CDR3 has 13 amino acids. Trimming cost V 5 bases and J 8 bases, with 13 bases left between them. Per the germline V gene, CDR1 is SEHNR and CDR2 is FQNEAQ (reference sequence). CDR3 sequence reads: CASSPDSPDEQFF. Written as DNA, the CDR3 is TGTGCCAGCAGCCCAGACTCACCGGATGAGCAGTTCTTC.

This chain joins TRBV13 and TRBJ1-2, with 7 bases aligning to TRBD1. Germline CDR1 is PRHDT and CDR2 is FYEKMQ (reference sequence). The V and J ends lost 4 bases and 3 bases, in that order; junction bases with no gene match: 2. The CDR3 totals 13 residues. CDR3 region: CASSYDRDYGYTF. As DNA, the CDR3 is TGTGCCAGCAGCTACGACAGGGACTATGGCTACACCTTC.

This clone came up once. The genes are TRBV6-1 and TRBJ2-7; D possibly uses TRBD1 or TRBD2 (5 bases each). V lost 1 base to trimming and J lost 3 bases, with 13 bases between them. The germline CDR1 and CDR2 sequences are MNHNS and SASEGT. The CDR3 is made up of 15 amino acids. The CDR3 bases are TGTGCCAGCAGTGAAGGGTGGGACGGATTCTACGAGCAGTACTTC. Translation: CASSEGWDGFYEQYF.

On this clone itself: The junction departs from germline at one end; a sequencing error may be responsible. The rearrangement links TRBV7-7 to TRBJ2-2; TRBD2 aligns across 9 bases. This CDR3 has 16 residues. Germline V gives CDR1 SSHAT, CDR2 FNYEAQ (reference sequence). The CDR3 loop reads CASSLEASGAGGELFF. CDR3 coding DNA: TGTGCTAGCAGCTTAGAAGCTAGCGGGGCTGGCGGGGAGCTGTTTTTT.

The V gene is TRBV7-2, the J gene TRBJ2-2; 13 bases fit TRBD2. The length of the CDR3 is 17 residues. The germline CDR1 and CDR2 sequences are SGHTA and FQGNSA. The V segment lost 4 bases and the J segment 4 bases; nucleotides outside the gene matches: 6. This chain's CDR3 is CASSYGLAGVVTGELFF. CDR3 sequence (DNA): TGTGCCAGCAGCTACGGACTAGCGGGAGTGGTCACCGGGGAGCTGTTTTTT.

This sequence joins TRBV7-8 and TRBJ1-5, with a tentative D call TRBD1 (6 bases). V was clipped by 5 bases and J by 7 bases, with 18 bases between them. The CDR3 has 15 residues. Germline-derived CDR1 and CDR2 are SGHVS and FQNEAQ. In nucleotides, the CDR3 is TGTGCCAGCAGCCCGACAGGTATAATGGGACAGCCCCAGCATTTT. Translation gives CASSPTGIMGQPQHF. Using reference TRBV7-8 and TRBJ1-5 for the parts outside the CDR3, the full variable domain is GAGVSQSPRYKVAKRGQDVALRCDPISGHVSLFWYQQALGQGPEFLTYFQNEAQLDKSGLPSDRFFAERPEGSVSTLKIQRTQQEDSAVYLCASSPTGIMGQPQHFGDGTRLSIL.

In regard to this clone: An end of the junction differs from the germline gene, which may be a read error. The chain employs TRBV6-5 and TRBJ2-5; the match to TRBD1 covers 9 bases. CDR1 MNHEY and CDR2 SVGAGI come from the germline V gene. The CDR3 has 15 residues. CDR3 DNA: TGTGCCACCCAGGACAGGGGCTCGTACCAGGAGACCCAGTACTTC. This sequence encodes CATQDRGSYQETQYF.

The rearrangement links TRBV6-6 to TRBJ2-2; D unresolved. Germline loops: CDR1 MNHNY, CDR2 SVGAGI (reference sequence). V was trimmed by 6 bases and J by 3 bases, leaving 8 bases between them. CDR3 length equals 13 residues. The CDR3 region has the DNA TGTGCCAGCAGGCTGGGTTACACCGGGGAGCTGTTTTTT. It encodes CASRLGYTGELFF.

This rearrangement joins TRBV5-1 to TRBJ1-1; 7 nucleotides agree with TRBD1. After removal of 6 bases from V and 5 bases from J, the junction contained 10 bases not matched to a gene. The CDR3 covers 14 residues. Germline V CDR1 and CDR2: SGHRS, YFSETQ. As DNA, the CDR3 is TGCGCCAGCATGGCGGACAGGCTCTCGACTGAAGCTTTCTTT. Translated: CASMADRLSTEAFF.

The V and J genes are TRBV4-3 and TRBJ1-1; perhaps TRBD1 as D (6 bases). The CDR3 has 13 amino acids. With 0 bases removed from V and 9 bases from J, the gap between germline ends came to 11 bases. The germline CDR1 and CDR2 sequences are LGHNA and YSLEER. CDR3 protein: CASSQDPTGKAFF. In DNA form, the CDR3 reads TGCGCCAGCAGCCAAGATCCCACAGGGAAAGCTTTCTTT.

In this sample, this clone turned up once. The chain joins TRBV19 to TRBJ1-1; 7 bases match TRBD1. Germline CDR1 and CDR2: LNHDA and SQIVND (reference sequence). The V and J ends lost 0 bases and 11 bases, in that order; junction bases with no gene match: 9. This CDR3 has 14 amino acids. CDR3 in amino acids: CASSIESGGDSAFF. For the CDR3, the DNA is TGTGCCAGTAGTATAGAATCAGGGGGGGACTCGGCTTTCTTT.